This is a list of T cell receptor beta chains from one sample in a study of cytomegalovirus exposure and HLA in healthy donors. Libraries were prepared by immunoSEQ multiplex PCR; TCRdb keeps only in-frame clonotypes and omits some of them. The sample consists of about 84,000 clones, 55% to 65% of them appearing once. The specimen sequenced was PBMCs. These TCRs come from a middle-aged woman in good health and CMV-seropositive. CDR3s include the opening cysteine and the closing phenylalanine or tryptophan. D genes are given only for firm matches. Clone sizes are given selectively: once, few, many, or a class where the clone is expanded.

>TRBJ1-1|13|TRBV19|.|.
TGTGCCAGCCTACAGGCCGCGGCGACTGAAGCTTTCTTT
CASLQAAATEAFF
>TRBJ2-1|15|TRBV5-1|.|TRBD2
TGCGCCAGCAGCCTCAGCGGGAGCTCCTACAATGAGCAGTTCTTC
CASSLSGSSYNEQFF
>TRBJ1-4|15|TRBV28|.|.
TGTGCCAGCAGTTCCCCTAGGGGGGAGGGCGAAAAACTGTTTTTT
CASSSPRGEGEKLFF
>TRBJ2-7|14|TRBV27|few|.
TGTGCCAGCAGTTCACTAGTTCCGACCTACGAGCAGTACTTC
CASSSLVPTYEQYF
>TRBJ1-5|15|TRBV27|.|.
TGTGCCAGCAGTTTATGGGGGAGGGAGAATCAGCCCCAGCATTTT
CASSLWGRENQPQHF
>TRBJ2-1|11|TRBV28|.|.
TGTGCCAGCAGGCGGATTCAGGAGCAGTTCTTC
CASRRIQEQFF
>TRBJ2-7|13|TRBV27|.|TRBD2
TGTGCCAGCCCCGGGACTAGTAGCTACGAGCAGTACTTC
CASPGTSSYEQYF
>TRBJ1-5|15|TRBV5-5|.|TRBD1
TGTGCCAGCAGCTTTGGGACAGATTTCAATCAGCCCCAGCATTTT
CASSFGTDFNQPQHF
>TRBJ2-2|15|TRBV6-1|.|TRBD2
TGTGCCAGCAGTGTGGGGGGCGGGGGGACCGGGGAGCTGTTTTTT
CASSVGGGGTGELFF
>TRBJ1-4|12|TRBV15|.|.
TGTGCCACCAGCTGGTCGCGGGGAAAACTGTTTTTT
CATSWSRGKLFF
>TRBJ1-2|13|TRBV2|.|.
TGTGCCAGCAGTGTGGGGGCTAGCCGTGGCTACACCTTC
CASSVGASRGYTF
>TRBJ2-7|14|TRBV5-8|few|.
TGTGCCATCGGGGAGAGGGAGTACGTCCGCGAGCAGTACTTC
CAIGEREYVREQYF
>TRBJ2-1|16|TRBV5-4|.|.
TGTGCCAGCAGCTTGTTCGCGGAGGGCCCGGGGGATGAGCAGTTCTTC
CASSLFAEGPGDEQFF
>TRBJ2-1|14|TRBV10-3|.|TRBD2
TGTGCCACCGAAGCGGGAGGGGGATACAATGAGCAGTTCTTC
CATEAGGGYNEQFF
>TRBJ2-7|15|TRBV18|few|TRBD1
TGTGCCAGCTCCCCTGCAGGGACAGGGGGGTACGAGCAGTACTTC
CASSPAGTGGYEQYF
>TRBJ2-1|14|TRBV10-1|.|TRBD2
TGCGCCAGCAGTGACCCCGCGGGAGGGTTAGGGCAGTTCTTC
CASSDPAGGLGQFF
>TRBJ2-1|12|TRBV7-9|few|TRBD1
TGTGCCAGCGGGACAGGGTACAATGAGCAGTTCTTC
CASGTGYNEQFF
>TRBJ1-3|14|TRBV30|few|.
TGTGCCTGGAGTGTTGGGCCCTCTGGAAACACCATATATTTT
CAWSVGPSGNTIYF
>TRBJ1-2|10|TRBV29-1|.|.
TGCAGCGCTCGACAGGAGGGCTACACCTTC
CSARQEGYTF
>TRBJ1-1|16|TRBV18|.|.
TGTGCCAGCTCACCAAACGCCGGAGGGACGTACACTGAAGCTTTCTTT
CASSPNAGGTYTEAFF
>TRBJ1-2|14|TRBV11-2|.|TRBD1
TGTGCCAGCAGCCCCGACAGGGGCGACTATGGCTACACCTTC
CASSPDRGDYGYTF
>TRBJ1-1|17|TRBV27|once|TRBD1
TGTGCCAGCAGTTGGGACCGTCGGACAGGGCAGAACACTGAAGCTTTCTTT
CASSWDRRTGQNTEAFF
>TRBJ2-7|13|TRBV2|.|TRBD1
TGTGCCAGCACCCGAGAGACAGGGAGTGAGCAGTACTTC
CASTRETGSEQYF
>TRBJ2-6|15|TRBV27|.|.
TGTGCCAGCAGTTTCGGGATCTCTGGGGCCAACGTCCTGACTTTC
CASSFGISGANVLTF
>TRBJ2-7|15|TRBV7-2|.|TRBD2
TGTGCCAGCAGCTTGGGAAGCGGGAAGACCTACGAGCAGTACTTC
CASSLGSGKTYEQYF
>TRBJ2-5|14|TRBV28|few|.
TGTGCCAGCAGTCCTGGGGCCGTCCCGGAGACCCAGTACTTC
CASSPGAVPETQYF
>TRBJ1-1|14|TRBV27|few|.
TGTGCCAGCAGTTTCCACGGACAGAACACTGAAGCTTTCTTT
CASSFHGQNTEAFF
>TRBJ1-4|13|TRBV6-5|.|TRBD1
TGTGCCACGCATGGGACAGTCGATGAAAAACTGTTTTTT
CATHGTVDEKLFF
>TRBJ1-2|13|TRBV7-8|.|.
TGTGCCAGCAGCAGCTCGGACATTAGAGGCTACACCTTC
CASSSSDIRGYTF
>TRBJ1-4|14|TRBV5-1|once|TRBD1
TGCGCCAGCAGGGTTGGACAGGGACGTGAAAAACTGTTTTTT
CASRVGQGREKLFF
>TRBJ2-7|16|TRBV10-3|few|TRBD1
TGTGCCATCAGTGAGACCGACAGGGGAACTACCTACGAGCAGTACTTC
CAISETDRGTTYEQYF
>TRBJ2-5|16|TRBV4-3|.|.
TGCGCCAGCAGGAATATACGAGGGGACGCGGGGGAGACCCAGTACTTC
CASRNIRGDAGETQYF
>TRBJ2-7|14|TRBV7-2|.|TRBD2
TGTGCCAGCAGCCAGGGACTAGCGTTGTACGAGCAGTACTTC
CASSQGLALYEQYF
>TRBJ2-5|15|TRBV18|.|TRBD2
TGTGCCAGCTCACCACGGCGGGAGGGTCATATGGCCCAGTACTTC
CASSPRREGHMAQYF
>TRBJ2-7|14|TRBV7-8|few|.
TGTGCCAGCAGCTCTTGGGGGGTAAGCTACGAGCAGTACTTC
CASSSWGVSYEQYF
>TRBJ1-2|15|TRBV5-1|.|TRBD1
TGCGCCAGCAGCTTGGAGGGACAGAGTCGAAGCGGCTACACCTTC
CASSLEGQSRSGYTF
>TRBJ2-1|13|TRBV25-1|.|.
TGTGCCGTATCCCCTAGCTCCTACAATGAGCAGTTCTTC
CAVSPSSYNEQFF
>TRBJ1-2|14|TRBV28|few|TRBD1
TGTGCCAGCAGTCTAGGACAGGGACTAAATGGCTACACCTTC
CASSLGQGLNGYTF
>TRBJ2-3|14|TRBV11-2|.|.
TGTGCCAGCAGCTTAGGAGTCCCCCCAGATACGCAGTATTTT
CASSLGVPPDTQYF
>TRBJ2-5|16|TRBV7-2|.|TRBD2
TGTGCCAGCAGCTCGGGACTAGCGGCAAACGCGGAGACCCAGTACTTC
CASSSGLAANAETQYF
>TRBJ1-4|15|TRBV7-2|.|TRBD1
TGTGCCAGCAGCTATCAGACAGGGTCGGCAGAAAAACTGTTTTTT
CASSYQTGSAEKLFF
>TRBJ2-5|16|TRBV4-3|.|TRBD1
TGCGCCAGCAGCCGCCGGACAGGGGGGGACCAAGAGACCCAGTACTTC
CASSRRTGGDQETQYF
>TRBJ1-2|17|TRBV19|.|TRBD1
TGTGCCAGTAGTTCCCACCAGGGACAGAAAACACACTATGGCTACACCTTC
CASSSHQGQKTHYGYTF
>TRBJ1-1|15|TRBV28|.|.
TGTGCCAGCACTAGTACCGGGACATCCTACACTGAAGCTTTCTTT
CASTSTGTSYTEAFF
>TRBJ2-5|15|TRBV7-2|.|TRBD2
TGTGCCAGCAGCTTAGTGCGGGGGGTGGGAGAGACCCAGTACTTC
CASSLVRGVGETQYF
>TRBJ2-1|18|TRBV18|few|TRBD1
TGTGCCAGCTCACCGGTAAGCTGGGACAGGGGACCCAACAATGAGCAGTTCTTC
CASSPVSWDRGPNNEQFF
>TRBJ2-2|13|TRBV7-2|.|.
TGTGCCAGCAGCTCCCAGGCCACCGGGGAGCTGTTTTTT
CASSSQATGELFF
>TRBJ2-2|18|TRBV27|few|TRBD1
TGTGCCAGCAGTCACCGGGACAGGGGTAACGGGGACACCGGGGAGCTGTTTTTT
CASSHRDRGNGDTGELFF
>TRBJ1-2|17|TRBV18|.|.
TGTGCCAGCTCACCCGGACGTTCGGGCAGGGCTAACTATGGCTACACCTTC
CASSPGRSGRANYGYTF
>TRBJ2-7|15|TRBV28|.|TRBD2
TGTGCCAGCAGTTCTCCGGGGCTAGCGGGAGACGAGCAGTACTTC
CASSSPGLAGDEQYF
>TRBJ1-5|15|TRBV4-2|.|TRBD1
TGTGCCAGCAGCCTATACGACAGGGACAATCAGCCCCAGCATTTT
CASSLYDRDNQPQHF
>TRBJ1-2|15|TRBV10-3|once|.
TGTGCCATCAGTGAGTCCGCGGCGGCTAACTATGGCTACACCTTC
CAISESAAANYGYTF
>TRBJ2-7|16|TRBV18|.|.
TGTGCCAGCTCACCACCGGGCAGGGGTAATGTTTACGAGCAGTACTTC
CASSPPGRGNVYEQYF